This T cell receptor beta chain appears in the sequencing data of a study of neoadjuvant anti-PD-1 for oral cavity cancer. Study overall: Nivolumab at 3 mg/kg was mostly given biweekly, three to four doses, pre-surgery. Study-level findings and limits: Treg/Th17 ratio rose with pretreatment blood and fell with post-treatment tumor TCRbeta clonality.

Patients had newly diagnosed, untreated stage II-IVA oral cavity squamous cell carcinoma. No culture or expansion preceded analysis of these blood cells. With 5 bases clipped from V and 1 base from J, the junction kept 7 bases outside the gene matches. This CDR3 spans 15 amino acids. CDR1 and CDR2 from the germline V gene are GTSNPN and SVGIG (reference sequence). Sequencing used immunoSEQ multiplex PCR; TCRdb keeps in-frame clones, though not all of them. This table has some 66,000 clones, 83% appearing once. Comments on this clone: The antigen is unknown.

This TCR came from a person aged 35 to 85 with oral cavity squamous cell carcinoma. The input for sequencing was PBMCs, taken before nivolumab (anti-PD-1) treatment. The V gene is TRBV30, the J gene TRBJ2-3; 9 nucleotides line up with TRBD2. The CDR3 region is CAWGRVAGGTDTQYF. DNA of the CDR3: TGTGCCTGGGGTCGGGTAGCGGGGGGCACAGATACGCAGTATTTT.